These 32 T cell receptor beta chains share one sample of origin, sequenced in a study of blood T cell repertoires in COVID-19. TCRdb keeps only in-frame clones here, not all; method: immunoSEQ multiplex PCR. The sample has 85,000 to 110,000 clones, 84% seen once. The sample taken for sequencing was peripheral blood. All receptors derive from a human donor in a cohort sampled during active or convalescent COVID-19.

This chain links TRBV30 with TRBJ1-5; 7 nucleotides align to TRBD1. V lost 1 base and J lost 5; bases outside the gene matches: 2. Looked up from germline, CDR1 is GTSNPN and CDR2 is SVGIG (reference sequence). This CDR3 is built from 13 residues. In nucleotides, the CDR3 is TGTGCCTGGAGTGGACAGGGTCATCAGCCCCAGCATTTT. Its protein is CAWSGQGHQPQHF. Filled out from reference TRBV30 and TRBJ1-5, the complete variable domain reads SQTIHQWPATLVQPVGSPLSLECTVEGTSNPNLYWYRQAAGRGLQLLFYSVGIGQISSEVPQNLSASRPQDRQFILSSKKLLLSDSGFYLCAWSGQGHQPQHFGDGTRLSIL.

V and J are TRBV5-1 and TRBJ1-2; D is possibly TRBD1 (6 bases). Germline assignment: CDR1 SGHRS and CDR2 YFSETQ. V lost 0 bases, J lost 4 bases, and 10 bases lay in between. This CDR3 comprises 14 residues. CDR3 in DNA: TGCGCCAGCAGCTTGGTTCAGGGGATCTATGGCTACACCTTC. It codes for CASSLVQGIYGYTF.

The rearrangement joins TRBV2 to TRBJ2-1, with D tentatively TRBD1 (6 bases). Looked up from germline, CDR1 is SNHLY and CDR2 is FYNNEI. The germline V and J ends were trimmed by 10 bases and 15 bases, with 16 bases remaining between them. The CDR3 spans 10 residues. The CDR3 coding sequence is TGTGCCATTACAGGGAGTGTTCGGTTCTTC. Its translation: CAITGSVRFF.

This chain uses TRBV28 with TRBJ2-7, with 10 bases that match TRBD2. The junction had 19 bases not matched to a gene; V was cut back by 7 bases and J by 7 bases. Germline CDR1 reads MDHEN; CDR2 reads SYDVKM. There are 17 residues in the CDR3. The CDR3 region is CASKVPGLAGERGEQYF. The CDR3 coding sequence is TGTGCCAGCAAAGTCCCGGGGCTAGCGGGGGAGAGAGGGGAGCAGTACTTC. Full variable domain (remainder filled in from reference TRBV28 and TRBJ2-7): DVKVTQSSRYLVKRTGEKVFLECVQDMDHENMFWYRQDPGLGLRLIYFSYDVKMKEKGDIPEGYSVSREKKERFSLILESASTNQTSMYLCASKVPGLAGERGEQYFGPGTRLTVT.

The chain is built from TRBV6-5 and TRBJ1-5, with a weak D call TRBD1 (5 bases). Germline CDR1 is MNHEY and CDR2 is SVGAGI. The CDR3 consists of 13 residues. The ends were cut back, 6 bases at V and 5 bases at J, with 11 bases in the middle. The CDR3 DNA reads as TGTGCCAGCAGCCAGGAGACAGATCAGCCCCAGCATTTT. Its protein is CASSQETDQPQHF.

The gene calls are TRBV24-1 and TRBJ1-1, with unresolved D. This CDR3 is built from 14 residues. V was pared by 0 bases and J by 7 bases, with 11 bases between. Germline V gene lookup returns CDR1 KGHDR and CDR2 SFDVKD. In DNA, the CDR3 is TGTGCCACCAGTGATTTGGCCGGGGTGGGTGAAGCTTTCTTT. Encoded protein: CATSDLAGVGEAFF.

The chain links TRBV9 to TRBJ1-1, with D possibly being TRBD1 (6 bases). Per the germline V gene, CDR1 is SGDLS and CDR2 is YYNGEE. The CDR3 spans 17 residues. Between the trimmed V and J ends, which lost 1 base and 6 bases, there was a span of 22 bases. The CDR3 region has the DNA TGTGCCAGCAGCGTATCTCTCCTTGGGCAGGGGAATTCTGAAGCTTTCTTT. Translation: CASSVSLLGQGNSEAFF.

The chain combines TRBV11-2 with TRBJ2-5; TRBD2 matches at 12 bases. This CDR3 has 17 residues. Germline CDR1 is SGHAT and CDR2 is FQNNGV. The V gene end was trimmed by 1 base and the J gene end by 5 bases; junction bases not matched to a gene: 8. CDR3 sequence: CASSLGLAGVRWETQYF. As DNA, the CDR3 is TGTGCCAGCAGCTTAGGACTAGCGGGGGTCCGTTGGGAGACCCAGTACTTC.

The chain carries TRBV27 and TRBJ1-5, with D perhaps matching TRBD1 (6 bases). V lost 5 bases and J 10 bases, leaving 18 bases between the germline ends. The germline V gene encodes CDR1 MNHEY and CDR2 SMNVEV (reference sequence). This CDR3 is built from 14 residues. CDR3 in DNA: TGTGCCAGCAGTGCGGACAGACATGTAAATCCCCAGCATTTT. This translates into CASSADRHVNPQHF.

CDR3 sequence: CASSRSGEGYTF. DNA for the CDR3: TGTGCCAGCAGCAGGTCGGGGGAGGGCTACACCTTC. The chain employs TRBV12-3 or TRBV12-4 and TRBJ1-2; D might be TRBD1 (5 bases). This CDR3 is 12 amino acids long. V lost 6 bases and J lost 8, with 13 bases in between.

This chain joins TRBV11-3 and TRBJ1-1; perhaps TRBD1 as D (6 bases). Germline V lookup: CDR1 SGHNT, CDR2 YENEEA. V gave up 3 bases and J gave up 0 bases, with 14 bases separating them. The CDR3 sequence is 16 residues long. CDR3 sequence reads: CASSLGHRNLNTEAFF. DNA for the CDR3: TGTGCCAGCAGCTTGGGACACCGAAATCTGAACACTGAAGCTTTCTTT.

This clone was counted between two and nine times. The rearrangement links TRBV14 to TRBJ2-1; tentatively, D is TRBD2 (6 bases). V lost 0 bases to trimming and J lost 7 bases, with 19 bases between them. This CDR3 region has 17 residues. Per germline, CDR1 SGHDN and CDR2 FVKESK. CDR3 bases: TGTGCCAGCAGCCAAGACGGGAGACTACTCCCTCGGAATGAGCAGTTCTTC. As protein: CASSQDGRLLPRNEQFF.

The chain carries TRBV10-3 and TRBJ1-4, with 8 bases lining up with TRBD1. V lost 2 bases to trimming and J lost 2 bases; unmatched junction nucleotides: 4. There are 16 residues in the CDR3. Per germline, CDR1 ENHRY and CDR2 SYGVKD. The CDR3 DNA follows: TGTGCCATCAGTGAGGACAGGGGAGAGACTAATGAAAAACTGTTTTTT. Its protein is CAISEDRGETNEKLFF.

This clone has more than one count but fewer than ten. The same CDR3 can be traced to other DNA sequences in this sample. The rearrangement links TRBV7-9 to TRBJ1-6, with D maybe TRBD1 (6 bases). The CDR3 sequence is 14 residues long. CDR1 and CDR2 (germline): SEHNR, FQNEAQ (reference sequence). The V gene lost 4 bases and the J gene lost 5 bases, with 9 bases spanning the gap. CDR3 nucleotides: TGTGCCAGCAGCTCCCAGGGGAATAATTCACCCCTCCACTTT. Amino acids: CASSSQGNNSPLHF. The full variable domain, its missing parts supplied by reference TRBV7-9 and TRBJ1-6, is DTGVSQNPRHKITKRGQNVTFRCDPISEHNRLYWYRQTLGQGPEFLTYFQNEAQLEKSRLLSDRFSAERPKGSFSTLEIQRTEQGDSAMYLCASSSQGNNSPLHFGNGTRLTVT.

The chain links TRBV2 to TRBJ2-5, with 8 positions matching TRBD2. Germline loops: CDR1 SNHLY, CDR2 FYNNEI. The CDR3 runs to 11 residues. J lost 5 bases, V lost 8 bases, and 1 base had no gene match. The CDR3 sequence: CASVAGETQYF. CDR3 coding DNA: TGTGCCAGCGTAGCGGGGGAGACCCAGTACTTC.

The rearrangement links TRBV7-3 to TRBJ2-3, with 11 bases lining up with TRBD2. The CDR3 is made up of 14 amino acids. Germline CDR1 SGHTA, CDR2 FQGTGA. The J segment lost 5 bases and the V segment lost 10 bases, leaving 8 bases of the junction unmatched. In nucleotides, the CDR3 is TGTGCCACCCCGACTAGCGGGGAGGTAGATACGCAGTATTTT. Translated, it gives CATPTSGEVDTQYF.

The DNA for the CDR3 is TGTGCCAGTAGTCTGGGGACAGCCTGGGTGGGGGATCAGCCCCAGCATTTT. It yields the protein CASSLGTAWVGDQPQHF. The V call is TRBV19, the J call TRBJ1-5; TRBD1 matches at 7 bases. Germline trimming cut 5 bases from V and 5 bases from J; bases unmatched to any gene: 15. This CDR3 is 17 amino acids long. CDR1 and CDR2 (germline): LNHDA, SQIVND (reference sequence).

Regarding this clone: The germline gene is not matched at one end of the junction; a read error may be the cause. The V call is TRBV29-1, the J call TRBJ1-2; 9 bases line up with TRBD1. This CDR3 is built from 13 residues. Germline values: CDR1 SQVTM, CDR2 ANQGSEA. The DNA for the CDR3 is TGCACCGTTAGGGACAGGGCTAACTATGGCTACACCTTC. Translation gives CTVRDRANYGYTF.

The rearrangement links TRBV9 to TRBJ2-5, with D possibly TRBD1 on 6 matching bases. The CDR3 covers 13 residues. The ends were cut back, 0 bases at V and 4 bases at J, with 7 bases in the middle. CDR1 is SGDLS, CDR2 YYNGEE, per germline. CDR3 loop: CASSVDRVETQYF. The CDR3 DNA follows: TGTGCCAGCAGCGTAGACAGGGTAGAGACCCAGTACTTC.

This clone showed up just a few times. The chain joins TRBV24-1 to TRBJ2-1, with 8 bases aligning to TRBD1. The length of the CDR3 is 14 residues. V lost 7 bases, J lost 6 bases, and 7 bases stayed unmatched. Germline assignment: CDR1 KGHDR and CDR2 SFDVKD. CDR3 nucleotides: TGTGCCACCAGGGGCAGGGGGCGATCCAATGAGCAGTTCTTC. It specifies CATRGRGRSNEQFF.

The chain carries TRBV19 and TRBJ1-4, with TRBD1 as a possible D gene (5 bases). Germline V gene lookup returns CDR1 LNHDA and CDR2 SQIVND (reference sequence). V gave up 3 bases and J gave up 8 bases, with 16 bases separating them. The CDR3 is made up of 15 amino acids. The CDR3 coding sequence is TGTGCCAGTAGTATTATCGGGACGGAGGGAGAAAAACTGTTTTTT. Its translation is CASSIIGTEGEKLFF.

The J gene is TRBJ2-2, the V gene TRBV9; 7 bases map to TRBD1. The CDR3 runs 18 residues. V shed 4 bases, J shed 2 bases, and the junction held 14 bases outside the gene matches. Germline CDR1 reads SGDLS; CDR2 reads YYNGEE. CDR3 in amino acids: CASSTDRVRWSNTGELFF. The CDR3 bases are TGTGCCAGCAGCACTGACAGGGTCCGTTGGAGCAACACCGGGGAGCTGTTTTTT.

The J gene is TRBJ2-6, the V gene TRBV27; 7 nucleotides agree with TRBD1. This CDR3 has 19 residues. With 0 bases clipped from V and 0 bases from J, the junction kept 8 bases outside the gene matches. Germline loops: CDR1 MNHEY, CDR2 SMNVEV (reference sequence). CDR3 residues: CASSLSPSGGSSGANVLTF. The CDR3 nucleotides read TGTGCCAGCAGTTTATCCCCGTCAGGGGGAAGCTCTGGGGCCAACGTCCTGACTTTC.

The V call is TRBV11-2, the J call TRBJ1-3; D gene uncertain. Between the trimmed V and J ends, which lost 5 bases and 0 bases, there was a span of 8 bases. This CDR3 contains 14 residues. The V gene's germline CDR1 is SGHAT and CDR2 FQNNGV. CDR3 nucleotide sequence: TGTGCCAGCAGCCCGGGGAACTCTGGAAACACCATATATTTT. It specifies CASSPGNSGNTIYF.

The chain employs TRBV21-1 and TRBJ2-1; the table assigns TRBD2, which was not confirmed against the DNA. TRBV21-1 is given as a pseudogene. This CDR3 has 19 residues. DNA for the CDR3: TGTGCCAGCAGCAACCTACTAGCGGGGGCCGTTCCACCCTACAATGAGCAGTTCTTC. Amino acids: CASSNLLAGAVPPYNEQFF.

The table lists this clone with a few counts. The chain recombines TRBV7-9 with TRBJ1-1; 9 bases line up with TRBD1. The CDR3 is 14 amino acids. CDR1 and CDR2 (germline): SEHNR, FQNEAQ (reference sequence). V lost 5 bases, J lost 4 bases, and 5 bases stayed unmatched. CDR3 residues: CASSATGGSTEAFF. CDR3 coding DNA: TGTGCCAGCAGCGCGACAGGGGGGAGCACTGAAGCTTTCTTT.

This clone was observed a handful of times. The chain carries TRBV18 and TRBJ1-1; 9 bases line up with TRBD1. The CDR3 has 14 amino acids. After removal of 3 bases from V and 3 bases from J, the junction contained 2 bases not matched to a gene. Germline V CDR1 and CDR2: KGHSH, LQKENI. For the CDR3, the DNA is TGTGCCAGCTCACCCGGACAGGGGCACACTGAAGCTTTCTTT. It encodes CASSPGQGHTEAFF.

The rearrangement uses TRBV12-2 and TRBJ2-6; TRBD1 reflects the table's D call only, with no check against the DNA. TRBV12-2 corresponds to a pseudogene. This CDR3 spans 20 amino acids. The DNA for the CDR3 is TGTGCAAGTCGCTTAAACTCGGGACAGGGGAATTTCTCTGGGGCCAACGTCCTGACTTTC. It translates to CASRLNSGQGNFSGANVLTF.

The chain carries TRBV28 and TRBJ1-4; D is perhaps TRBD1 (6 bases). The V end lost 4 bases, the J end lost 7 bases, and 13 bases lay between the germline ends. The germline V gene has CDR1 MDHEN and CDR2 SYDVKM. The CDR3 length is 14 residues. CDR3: CASSSTGMGEKLFF. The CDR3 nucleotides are TGTGCCAGCAGTTCTACAGGGATGGGTGAAAAACTGTTTTTT.

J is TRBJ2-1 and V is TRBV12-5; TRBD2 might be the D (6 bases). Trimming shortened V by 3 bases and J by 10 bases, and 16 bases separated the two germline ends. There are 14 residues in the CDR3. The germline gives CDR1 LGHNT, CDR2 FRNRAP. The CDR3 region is CASGFGRGGGEQFF. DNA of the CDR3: TGTGCTAGTGGTTTCGGGCGGGGAGGTGGAGAGCAGTTCTTC.

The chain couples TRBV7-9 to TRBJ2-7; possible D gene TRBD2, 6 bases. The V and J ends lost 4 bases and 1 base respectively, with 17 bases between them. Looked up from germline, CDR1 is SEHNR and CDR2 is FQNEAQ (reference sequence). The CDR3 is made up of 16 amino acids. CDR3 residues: CASSSAGGIGSYEQYF. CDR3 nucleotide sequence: TGTGCCAGCAGCTCAGCCGGAGGGATTGGGTCCTACGAGCAGTACTTC.

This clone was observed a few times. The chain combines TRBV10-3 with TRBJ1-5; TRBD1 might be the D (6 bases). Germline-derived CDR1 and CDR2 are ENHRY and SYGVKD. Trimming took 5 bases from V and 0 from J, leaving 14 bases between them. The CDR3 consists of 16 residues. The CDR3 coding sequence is TGTGCCATCAGTATCAACAGGGCGGATAGCAATCAGCCCCAGCATTTT. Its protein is CAISINRADSNQPQHF.